The clone carrying this T cell receptor (beta chain) was recorded once. Its antigen remains unidentified. At one end, the junction sequence differs from germline, possibly due to a read error. For the second PCR, which ran for about 7 to 11 cycles, a sample-barcoded 5' primer and a J-beta primer mix were used. Tags on each cDNA molecule came from a template-switch adaptor with 12 random nucleotides. TCRdb re-derived calls from the 5' RACE reads in MiXCR, one entry per CDR3 protein. The sample shows approximately 1.5 million distinct CDR3 sequences, roughly a third of them seen only once. These data belong to a study of blood T cells in healthy people across ages. Study-wide results and caveats: With naive T cell percentage, TCR beta diversity showed a strong correlation. Naive CD4+ cells and diversity were both higher in long-lived donors than in aged donors.

Each donor was a healthy Caucasian individual from Russia, aged roughly 6 to 95. Per the germline V gene, CDR1 is SEHNR and CDR2 is FQNEAQ (reference sequence). The CDR3 is made up of 14 amino acids. This receptor was obtained from a woman in her twenties or thirties in good health. The chain links TRBV7-9 to TRBJ1-2; D uncertain. The material sequenced was blood. The CDR3 bases are TGTGCCTGCAGCTTTGATTTACGGGCCCGGGGCTACACCTTC. Translated, it gives CACSFDLRARGYTF.